This T cell receptor beta chain stems from a study of cytomegalovirus exposure and HLA in healthy donors (dated by TCRdb to 2016 to 2017). About the study as a whole: An earlier analysis of a few hundred of the donors reported approximately 300 Gb of sequence data and 117 million unique TCR beta sequences obtained from roughly 180 million T cells. Around 300 gigabases of sequencing data and approximately 85 million unique TCR sequences were included in an early release covering several hundred HLA-typed donors. The genetic ancestry cluster associated with self-reported Caucasian donors included 65% to 90% of the 300 to 450 genotyped donors. The aim of the study was to test whether cataloging public T cell receptors could identify signatures of past pathogen exposure. The study profiled the T cell repertoires of around 700 subjects by immunosequencing and related them to cytomegalovirus serostatus. Besides the first cohort of around 700 subjects, a separate validation cohort made up of roughly 120 different subjects was used. High-throughput TCR immunosequencing, statistical association of individual TCRs with disease status, and machine learning were combined to predict cytomegalovirus infection status. In a later analysis, previously published TCR beta repertoires from 666 donors were re-analyzed and high-resolution HLA genotyping was added so that TCR occurrence patterns could be studied. Rather than drawing on any new phenotypic data, the later analysis identified candidate immune exposures from TCR beta sequences and the way those sequences occurred across donors. To decide whether each TCR beta V gene segment behaved as functional or pseudogenic, an earlier analysis of approximately 600 of the donors relied on high-throughput TCR beta sequencing. Alongside the repertoire data, information on donor age, sex, ethnicity and CMV serostatus was compiled. Genome-wide SNP genotypes for about three fifths of the roughly 700 donors were used in a later genetic analysis, which treated that subset as a discovery cohort. All discovery cohort repertoires had been generated on a single sequencing platform. HLA typing included class I and class II loci at four-digit resolution. The number of typed donors differed by locus: about 620-640 for A, B, C, DRB1 and DQB1; about 520 for DQA1; some 610 for DPA1; and 400 to 480 for DPB1. Roughly 5 DR-DQ haplotypes were handled as single units for association and clustering because linkage in the cohort was strong. Across around 400 genotyped donors of the cohort, an average of about 240,000 unique TCR beta nucleotide sequences per donor were sequenced, and roughly 20% of those sequences were non-productive. The investigation overall reported the following: Most TCR sequences were observed very rarely across donors, whereas some public TCRs were present in many individuals. In a later analysis, the rate of TCR association differed among HLA loci, with DRB1 alleles having the most associated TCRs and HLA-C alleles having the fewest. The presence/absence analyses assumed that sequencing depth was roughly uniform across donors, and that assumption may not be true. An association between a missense DCLRE1C variant and V-gene and J-gene trimming of TCR beta chains was found in a later genetic analysis and replicated in an independent cohort. According to a later genetic analysis, donors in an Asian-associated ancestry cluster had fewer N-insertions in productive TCRs than the approximately 630-donor mean. The earlier analysis of some 560 of the donors excluded some 15 rarely observed V segments, including chromosome 9 orphons, because counts were too low. A group of highly shared sequence variants was considered likely to be a technical artifact of the sequencing pipeline. In this cohort, only TCR beta chains were sequenced, and detectable features were limited by the absence of alpha or paired-chain data. In a later analysis, over 15,000 TCR beta sequences were associated with specific HLA alleles at a false discovery rate of 0.05. A few of the identified cytomegalovirus-associated TCR beta chains were confirmed in vitro to be specific for cytomegalovirus antigens. The only immune exposure information available for the cohort was CMV serostatus. Because HLA typing was unavailable for some donors at each locus, only the typed subset was used in association tests. The study gave a list of roughly 150 TCR beta chains associated with cytomegalovirus. A later analysis found that HLA-associated TCR beta chains were more clonally expanded and had lower generation probabilities than equally common non-associated chains. Several of the top co-occurrence clusters appeared to be linked to parvovirus B19, influenza, CMV and Epstein-Barr virus, according to a later analysis. According to a later analysis, most CMV-associated TCR beta chains appeared to be HLA-restricted, and the HLA associations seemed to be driven largely by CMV exposure. A further reported finding was that TCR beta sequences accurately predicted the HLA-A and HLA-B alleles for most subjects in the first cohort. In an earlier analysis of more than 450 of the donors, most TCR beta V segments were observed in productive rearrangements about 90% or about 30% of the time, broadly matching IMGT annotations. When HLA alleles, especially DR and DQ, strongly co-occurred, attributing TCR associations to individual alleles was difficult. Linkage disequilibrium might explain the correlated functional status among segregating V segments, but an unknown experimental factor could not be ruled out. In both the original and validation cohorts, the classifier was reported to diagnose cytomegalovirus status with high specificity and sensitivity. The authors suggested that the approach could potentially be extended to other disease states and immunological phenotypes.

Libraries were built with the immunoSEQ multiplex PCR assay. A mixture of 60 forward primers for TCR Vbeta segments and 13 reverse primers for TCR Jbeta segments was used in the multiplex PCR. The CDR3 region of rearranged TCR beta genes was amplified from genomic DNA with a multiplex PCR assay. The amplified TCR beta libraries were sequenced on the Illumina HiSeq System as 87-base-pair reads. As for the authors' bioinformatics: A later analysis tallied 75 million to 95 million unique TCR beta chains across the approximately 670 repertoires, and some 12 million of those chains were shared by two or more donors. Raw reads were error-corrected and collapsed into unique sequences with a nearest-neighbor algorithm that merged closely related sequences to remove PCR and sequencing errors. CDR3 sequences were aligned to IMGT reference sequences to assign V, D and J gene segments. For a sequence to be retained, a match of at least six nucleotides was required to both a V gene segment and a J gene segment. Rearrangements were called productive when the CDR3 lacked stop codons and stayed in frame with V and J; all others were non-productive. Following IMGT convention, CDR3 was defined as the stretch from the second conserved V-encoded cysteine to the conserved J-encoded phenylalanine. In an earlier analysis of some 550 of the donors, sequences lacking an unambiguous match to a single V gene segment were excluded. An earlier analysis of 500 to 700 of the donors classified V segments as functional when productive rearrangements were above 56.7% and as segregating when the standard deviation between donors was above 5%. A statistical classification framework was built for diagnosing cytomegalovirus status from the catalog of TCR beta chain sequences. A later analysis assigned V and J genes by comparing TCR nucleotide sequences with IMGT/GENE-DB human TR gene sequences. Using the TCRdist pipeline, a later analysis assigned CDR3 sequences along with most-parsimonious VDJ recombination scenarios. In a later analysis, each TCR beta chain was defined by its CDR3 amino acid sequence together with its V-gene family, and reads lacking a unique V-gene family were excluded. As a way to deal with suspected cross-contamination and a sequencing artifact, a later analysis dropped hundreds of nucleotide sequences that were highly shared and had low generation probability. For each public chain, a later analysis derived a clonal expansion index from normalized ranks of inferred template counts within each repertoire. A later analysis computed generation probabilities with a VDJ recombination model fitted to out-of-frame rearrangements, and checked the results against IGoR. A later analysis scored TCR-TCR, TCR-HLA and TCR-CMV co-occurrence with hypergeometric tests, applying a repertoire-size bias correction to TCR pairs. In a later analysis, false discovery rates were estimated by permuting HLA or CMV assignments 20 times. In a later analysis, co-occurring TCRs were grouped with DBSCAN, and TCRdist sequence similarity was added when clustering was performed within HLA-allele-positive subsets. For co-occurrence clustering, repertoires with fewer than 30,000 or more than 120,000 public chains were excluded, along with roughly 5 repertoires with anomalous nucleotide sharing. What TCRdb holds here is the immuneACCESS table cut down to in-frame rearrangements. Part of the clones is not present; checked against another copy, under half of the missing clones reflect an unresolved V gene, and the others are unexplained. The DNA gave D and trimming, while V, J and clone size come from that table. This sample's table lists roughly 50,000 clones. Roughly 27% of the sample rests with the top ten.

The cohort comprised several hundred healthy bone marrow donors. At the time of sampling, every cohort member was nominally healthy, though immune exposures that went unrecorded were likely present. The donor was CMV seropositive and was included in the group of 289 seropositive cohort members. A peripheral blood sample was provided by each donor, and peripheral blood mononuclear cells were used for TCR beta sequencing. The Qiagen DNeasy Blood Extraction Kit was used to extract genomic DNA from the blood cell samples. As to this clone: Its binding antigen is unknown.

The sample comprised PBMCs. This receptor was obtained from a man in his forties in good health and CMV-seropositive.

The CDR3 region has the sequence CASSRRPGTQYF. The bases are TGTGCCAGCAGCCGGAGACCGGGGACCCAGTACTTC. The rearranged segments are TRBV6-5 and TRBJ2-5; the D gene remains uncertain. V and J are truncated by 6 bases and 7 bases respectively, leaving an intervening sequence of 12 bases. Reading the germline V gene gives CDR1 MNHEY and CDR2 SVGAGI. Including cysteine and phenylalanine, the CDR3 has 12 amino acids. The only DNA kept is the CDR3, 36 bases in frame from the first base.